This paragraph covers one T cell receptor beta chain sequence. The sample comes from a study of shared clonotypes between healthy human individuals. Method: immunoSEQ multiplex PCR; TCRdb's copy keeps in-frame clones and lacks some. Counted here are 450,000 to 550,000 clones, less than 85% occurring once; the ten biggest clones make up 13%. CDR1 SQVTM and CDR2 ANQGSEA come from the germline V gene. The CDR3 is 14 residues long. With V trimmed by 6 bases and J by 4 bases, 11 bases remained unmatched. V gene TRBV29-1 combines with J gene TRBJ2-7, with TRBD1 matching 8 bases. The specimen was PBMCs. The TCR originated in a woman in her thirties or forties in good health. Some clones in this sample may be carry-over from other donors' samples. The CDR3 DNA is TGCAGCGTGAATGGGGCAGGGGGCTTTTACGAGCAGTACTTC. It codes for CSVNGAGGFYEQYF.